This T cell receptor (beta chain) was observed in a study of cytomegalovirus exposure and HLA in healthy donors (dated by TCRdb to 2015 to 2018). Study-level background: A later analysis indicated that the 90 to 150 validation repertoires were generated on the platform also employed for the approximately 700 repertoires of the first cohort. Along with the roughly 710-subject first cohort, a separate validation cohort of over a hundred different subjects was used. To predict cytomegalovirus infection status, the study brought together high-throughput TCR immunosequencing, statistical association of individual TCRs with disease status, and machine learning. The study was designed to test whether signatures of past pathogen exposure could be identified by cataloging public T cell receptors.

The donors belonged to the validation cohort of about 130 subjects, which was separate from the roughly 670-subject first cohort. The investigation overall reported the following: A later analysis lacked HLA typing for the validation cohort, so it scored co-occurrence in that cohort across all 110 or so repertoires. A total of 164 TCR beta chains were listed by the study as associated with cytomegalovirus. While some public TCRs were present in many individuals, most TCR sequences turned up only very rarely across donors. The authors suggested that the approach could potentially be generalized to other disease states and immunological phenotypes. A few of the identified cytomegalovirus-associated TCR beta chains were confirmed in vitro to be specific for cytomegalovirus antigens. The classifier was reported to diagnose cytomegalovirus status with high specificity and sensitivity in both the original and validation cohorts. In a later analysis, TCRs clustered in the first cohort were found to also tend to co-occur in the 130 or so validation repertoires, with 90% to 95% of cluster scores above 0.

The table lists this clone with a few counts. What this receptor recognizes is not known. Per-base quality was not reported, and no clone a single base away is much larger than it. The CDR3 holds 15 amino acids from the cysteine to the phenylalanine. CDR3 DNA only is kept here, 45 bases in frame from base 1. Relative to germline, V is 6 bases shorter and J is 4 bases shorter, with 19 bases between their ends. For CDR1 and CDR2, the germline V gene lists MNHEY and SVGAGI. Library generation was performed with the immunoSEQ multiplex PCR assay. Per the source publication's procedure: To diagnose cytomegalovirus status from the catalog of TCR beta chain sequences, a statistical classification framework was built. TCRdb took over this immuneACCESS table, retaining in-frame rearrangements with V and J assigned. Such tables are incomplete; in checked studies, under half of the missing clones stem from an unresolved V gene, and the remainder is unexplained. The V and J calls and the clone size are those of that table, but D and trimming were determined from the DNA. This sample lists fewer than 200,000 clones; approximately 87% were detected once. The ten largest clones represent 5% to 7% of the sample.

The sequence was obtained from a young woman in good health and CMV-seronegative. Sequenced sample: PBMCs. The V and J segments used are TRBV6-5 and TRBJ2-7; the D gene cannot be resolved beyond TRBD1 or TRBD2, each matching 5 bases. At the DNA level, the sequence is TGTGCCAGCAGGTTCCTCGCCAGCGGACAATACGAGCAGTACTTC. This gives the protein CASRFLASGQYEQYF.